The source of this T cell receptor (beta chain) is a study of cytomegalovirus exposure and HLA in healthy donors. Per germline, CDR1 LNHDA and CDR2 SQIVND (reference sequence). The V end was cut by 5 bases, the J end by 4 bases, with 20 bases between. This CDR3 spans 16 amino acids. PCR amplification relied on 60 Vbeta primers (plus 13 Jbeta primers). Method: immunoSEQ multiplex PCR; TCRdb's copy keeps in-frame clones and lacks some. This table holds about 98,000 clones, about 81% found once. The rearrangement links TRBV19 to TRBJ1-2, with a weak D call TRBD1 (6 bases). Sequenced: PBMCs. The receptor comes from a middle-aged man in good health and CMV-seronegative. CDR3 sequence: CASSPSLRQVFYGYTF. The CDR3 region has the DNA TGTGCCAGTAGTCCTTCCCTCCGACAGGTTTTCTATGGCTACACCTTC.